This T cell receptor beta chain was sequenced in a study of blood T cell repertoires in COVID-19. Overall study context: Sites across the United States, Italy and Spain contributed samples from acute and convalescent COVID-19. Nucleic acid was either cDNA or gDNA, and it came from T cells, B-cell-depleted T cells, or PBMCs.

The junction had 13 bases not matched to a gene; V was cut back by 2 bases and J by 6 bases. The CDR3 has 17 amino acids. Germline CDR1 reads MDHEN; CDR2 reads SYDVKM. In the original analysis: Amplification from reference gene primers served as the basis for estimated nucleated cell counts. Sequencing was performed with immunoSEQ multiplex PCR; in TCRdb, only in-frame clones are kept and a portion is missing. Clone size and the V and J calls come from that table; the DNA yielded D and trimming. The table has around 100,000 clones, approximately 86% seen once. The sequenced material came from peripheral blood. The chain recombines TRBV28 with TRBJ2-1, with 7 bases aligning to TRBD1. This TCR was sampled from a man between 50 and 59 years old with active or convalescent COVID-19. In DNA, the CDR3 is TGTGCCAGCAGTTTAAGTAGGTGGGGGACAGCCTTCAATGAGCAGTTCTTC. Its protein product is CASSLSRWGTAFNEQFF.